These 11 T cell receptor beta chains share one sample of origin, sequenced in a study of cytomegalovirus exposure and HLA in healthy donors (TCRdb year 2017). Library prep was done by the immunoSEQ multiplex PCR assay. TCRdb limited this immuneACCESS table to in-frame rearrangements with V and J called. A share of clones is missing; checked studies link under half to unresolved V genes, and the rest is unexplained. This sample holds 150,000 to 200,000 clones; around 86% were observed only once. The ten largest clones add up to approximately 2.6% of the sample. Sample: PBMCs. The receptors here all came from a man aged 18 to 30 in good health and CMV-seropositive.

The chain employs TRBV29-1 and TRBJ1-5, with a tentative D call TRBD1 (5 bases). The length of the CDR3 is 13 residues. V was shortened by 7 bases and J by 4 bases, with 14 bases between the two germline ends. In germline, CDR1 is SQVTM, CDR2 ANQGSEA. CDR3 loop: CSATSGHNQPQHF. CDR3 nucleotide sequence: TGCAGCGCCACCTCAGGGCATAATCAGCCCCAGCATTTT.

This clone was detected only once. V usage is TRBV5-4 and J usage is TRBJ2-3; the match to TRBD2 covers 10 bases. Germline V lookup: CDR1 SGHNT, CDR2 YYREEE (reference sequence). The CDR3 covers 16 residues. V dropped 6 bases and J dropped 3; count of bases not matched to a gene: 10. CDR3 nucleotide sequence: TGTGCCAGCACCACCCGGATTAGCGGGGGGACAGATACGCAGTATTTT. Amino acid sequence: CASTTRISGGTDTQYF.

This clone was seen once. The chain employs TRBV20-1 and TRBJ1-1; no reliable D call. The V end lost 5 bases, the J end lost 4 bases, and 8 bases lay between the germline ends. Germline V gene sequence: CDR1 DFQATT, CDR2 SNEGSKA (reference sequence). The CDR3 sequence is 11 residues long. The CDR3 DNA reads as TGCAGTGCTCACTTCGGCACTGAAGCTTTCTTT. It specifies CSAHFGTEAFF.

The rearrangement joins TRBV11-1 to TRBJ2-6, with a possible D match to TRBD2 (6 bases). The V gene's germline CDR1 is SGHAT and CDR2 FQDESV (reference sequence). V shed 4 bases and J shed 1 base, with 14 bases lying between them. This CDR3 is built from 17 residues. CDR3 in amino acids: CASSSRGLGSGANVLTF. CDR3 bases: TGTGCCAGCAGCTCCCGGGGACTGGGTTCTGGGGCCAACGTCCTGACTTTC.

The rearrangement uses TRBV6-5 and TRBJ1-2; 7 bases map to TRBD1. This CDR3 contains 15 residues. V dropped 5 bases and J dropped 2; count of bases not matched to a gene: 8. CDR1 MNHEY and CDR2 SVGAGI come from the germline V gene. The CDR3 nucleotides are TGTGCCAGCAGTCGCGGGGACAGATCAAACTATGGCTACACCTTC. Its translation is CASSRGDRSNYGYTF.

J is TRBJ2-7 and V is TRBV5-8; no reliable D call. Per the germline V gene, CDR1 is SGHTS and CDR2 is YDEGEE. The V and J ends lost 4 bases and 3 bases respectively, with 2 bases between them. CDR3 length equals 10 residues. The CDR3 DNA sequence: TGTGCCAGCAGCCACTACGAGCAGTACTTC. Its protein is CASSHYEQYF.

V is TRBV7-2 and J is TRBJ2-7, with 9 bases that match TRBD1. J lost 5 bases, V lost 3 bases, and 2 bases had no gene match. CDR3 size: 13 residues. The V gene's germline CDR1 is SGHTA and CDR2 FQGNSA. CDR3 residues: CASSFRTGDEQYF. CDR3 bases: TGTGCCAGCAGCTTCAGGACAGGGGACGAGCAGTACTTC.

The chain combines TRBV9 with TRBJ1-2, with D possibly matching TRBD1 (5 bases). The CDR3 is 13 residues long. The V gene's germline CDR1 is SGDLS and CDR2 YYNGEE. The V and J ends lost 3 bases and 4 bases respectively, with 10 bases between them. CDR3 nucleotides: TGTGCCAGCAGCGCTCTTAGGGGCTATGGCTACACCTTC. Encoded protein: CASSALRGYGYTF.

The chain carries TRBV19 and TRBJ1-1; D ambiguous. The CDR3 consists of 15 residues. Per germline, CDR1 LNHDA and CDR2 SQIVND (reference sequence). Trimming took off 1 base at V and 10 bases at J, with 19 bases between the two ends. The CDR3 sequence is CASSIALSPRSPAFF. In nucleotides, the CDR3 is TGTGCCAGTAGTATAGCGTTATCCCCAAGGAGCCCAGCTTTCTTT.

The J gene is TRBJ1-4, the V gene TRBV5-1; TRBD1 might be the D (6 bases). This CDR3 has 14 residues. Deletions cut 4 bases from V and 4 bases from J, with 11 bases between. Germline V gene lookup returns CDR1 SGHRS and CDR2 YFSETQ. In DNA form, the CDR3 reads TGCGCCAGCAGCCCCCGAGGGGGTAATGAAAAACTGTTTTTT. Protein sequence: CASSPRGGNEKLFF.

The V call is TRBV29-1, the J call TRBJ2-6; 7 nucleotides match TRBD1. J was trimmed by 0 bases and V by 0 bases; bases with no gene match: 11. The CDR3 spans 19 residues. Per germline, CDR1 SQVTM and CDR2 ANQGSEA. In DNA, the CDR3 is TGCAGCGTTGAAGAGTGGGTCCCGGGACAGTCCTCTGGGGCCAACGTCCTGACTTTC. Its translation is CSVEEWVPGQSSGANVLTF.